The 16 T cell receptor beta chains below come from one sample, sequenced in a study of T cells in Graves' hyperthyroidism and ophthalmopathy. RNA transcripts gave rise to amplified TCR beta CDR3 regions. First-round RT-PCR of the TCR CDR3 relied on the HTBI primer set. TCRdb re-called the multiplex PCR reads with MiXCR, one entry per CDR3 protein. The repertoire consists of under 350,000 distinct CDR3 sequences, with around a sixth occurring once and the leading ten covering 45% to 50%. The sequenced sample was blood. These receptor sequences come from a woman aged 50 to 60 with Graves' hyperthyroidism.

This clonotype showed up many times. CDR3 residues: CASQIAQGPPLHF. The CDR3 coding sequence is TGTGCCAGCCAGATAGCACAGGGCCCACCCCTCCACTTT. The chain is built from TRBV2 and TRBJ1-6; a weak D match, TRBD1 (6 bases). The CDR3 spans 13 residues. In germline, CDR1 is SNHLY, CDR2 FYNNEI. The ends were cut back, 8 bases at V and 11 bases at J, with 16 bases in the middle.

This clonotype was counted only a few times. The chain carries TRBV6-2 or TRBV6-3 and TRBJ2-7, with 11 positions matching TRBD2. Trimming removed 0 bases from V and 4 bases from J; junction bases left unmatched: 14. Germline assignment: CDR1 MNHEY and CDR2 SVGEGT. This CDR3 has 19 residues. In DNA, the CDR3 is TGTGCCAGCAGTTACTCGAGACTAGCGGGACCTCTAGGGATATACGAGCAGTACTTC. Its protein product is CASSYSRLAGPLGIYEQYF.

This clonotype was seen a handful of times. CDR3 amino acids: CASSQERVNTEAFF. As DNA, the CDR3 is TGCGCCAGCAGCCAAGAACGCGTGAACACTGAAGCTTTCTTT. The chain combines TRBV4-1 with TRBJ1-1, with no clear D. CDR3 length equals 14 residues. The V gene's germline CDR1 is MGHRA and CDR2 YSYEKL. V was shortened by 0 bases and J by 0 bases, with 5 bases between the two germline ends.

This clonotype was counted between two and nine times. The chain has TRBV19 and TRBJ2-1; perhaps TRBD1 as D (5 bases). Trimming took 5 bases from V and 0 from J, leaving 17 bases between them. The CDR3 contains 17 residues. Germline CDR1 is LNHDA and CDR2 is SQIVND (reference sequence). The CDR3 DNA reads TGTGCCAGTAGTTTTCGTGGCGGACAAAGCTCCTACAATGAGCAGTTCTTC. It is translated as CASSFRGGQSSYNEQFF.

The CDR3 coding sequence is TGTGCCAGTAGTATAGGGGATTATGGCTACACCTTC. Its translation is CASSIGDYGYTF. The gene calls are TRBV19 and TRBJ1-2; D not resolved. Trimming pared 1 base from V and 5 bases from J, leaving 5 bases between. This CDR3 region has 12 residues. From germline, CDR1 is LNHDA and CDR2 SQIVND (reference sequence).

This clonotype was recorded many times. V and J are TRBV5-4 and TRBJ2-1; D is uncertain. This CDR3 is 16 amino acids long. Trimming removed 0 bases at V and 0 bases at J, with 10 bases between. CDR1 is SGHNT, CDR2 YYREEE, per germline (reference sequence). The CDR3 DNA reads as TGTGCCAGCAGCTTGGTAGGGAAGAGCTCCTACAATGAGCAGTTCTTC. Amino acids: CASSLVGKSSYNEQFF. Filled out from reference TRBV5-4 and TRBJ2-1, the complete variable domain reads ETGVTQSPTHLIKTRGQQVTLRCSSQSGHNTVSWYQQALGQGPQFIFQYYREEENGRGNFPPRFSGLQFPNYSSELNVNALELDDSALYLCASSLVGKSSYNEQFFGPGTRLTVL.

As concerns this clonotype: This CDR3 is missing its conserved last phenylalanine or tryptophan, likely due to a read error. The chain combines TRBV7-9 with TRBJ1-1; TRBD1 matches 7 bases. Germline values: CDR1 SEHNR, CDR2 FQNEAQ (reference sequence). This CDR3 is built from 16 residues. Trimming cost V 5 bases and J 6 bases; bases outside gene matches: 15. CDR3 sequence: CASSALGGGGAAEAFL. CDR3 bases: TGTGCCAGCAGCGCCTTAGGGGGCGGGGGGGCCGCTGAAGCTTTCCTT.

The CDR3 loop is CSVGDGTGAYEQYF. The CDR3 DNA follows: TGCAGCGTTGGTGATGGGACAGGTGCCTACGAGCAGTACTTC. This chain uses TRBV29-1 with TRBJ2-7, with 8 nucleotides matching TRBD1. Trimming took 4 bases from V and 2 from J; bases not matched to a gene: 7. This CDR3 has 14 residues. CDR1 is SQVTM and CDR2 is ANQGSEA in the germline V gene.

The chain is built from TRBV3-1 and TRBJ2-2; 7 bases match TRBD1. CDR3 size: 16 residues. Germline trimming cut 4 bases from V and 0 bases from J; bases unmatched to any gene: 5. Per germline, CDR1 LGHDT and CDR2 YNNKEL (reference sequence). The CDR3 is CASSRGQAPNTGELFF. Written as DNA, the CDR3 is TGTGCCAGCAGCCGAGGACAGGCACCGAACACCGGGGAGCTGTTTTTT. Based on the CDR3 plus reference TRBV3-1 and TRBJ2-2, the full variable domain is DTAVSQTPKYLVTQMGNDKSIKCEQNLGHDTMYWYKQDSKKFLKIMFSYNNKELIINETVPNRFSPKSPDKAHLNLHINSLELGDSAVYFCASSRGQAPNTGELFFGEGSRLTVL.

CDR3 sequence reads: CASSDLTTSAHNEQFF. The DNA of the CDR3 is TGTGCCAGCAGTGACCTTACGACTAGCGCTCACAATGAGCAGTTCTTC. The chain uses TRBV6-1 and TRBJ2-1, with 8 bases lining up with TRBD2. CDR1 and CDR2 from the germline V gene are MNHNS and SASEGT. This CDR3 is 16 amino acids long. J lost 5 bases, V lost 3 bases, and 9 bases had no gene match.

This clonotype came up a few times. The J gene is TRBJ1-5, the V gene TRBV6-1; D is uncertain. Trimming pared 4 bases from V and 2 bases from J, leaving 9 bases between. The CDR3 is 14 residues long. CDR1 and CDR2 from the germline V gene are MNHNS and SASEGT. CDR3 in amino acids: CASSGHGGNQPQHF. In nucleotides, the CDR3 is TGTGCCAGCAGTGGACATGGGGGCAATCAGCCCCAGCATTTT.

This clonotype has ten or more counts. The rearrangement links TRBV27 to TRBJ1-4; tentatively, D is TRBD1 (5 bases). The germline V gene encodes CDR1 MNHEY and CDR2 SMNVEV (reference sequence). The length of the CDR3 is 14 residues. Between the trimmed V and J ends, which lost 4 bases and 8 bases, there was a span of 14 bases. CDR3 in amino acids: CASSSYGGGEKLFF. The DNA for the CDR3 is TGTGCCAGCAGTTCCTATGGGGGTGGCGAAAAACTGTTTTTT.

V gene TRBV6-1 combines with J gene TRBJ2-1, with 11 bases aligning to TRBD2. Germline CDR1 reads MNHNS; CDR2 reads SASEGT. V was pared by 5 bases and J by 1 base, with 7 bases of the junction left unmatched. The CDR3 is made up of 17 amino acids. CDR3 nucleotide sequence: TGTGCCAGCAGTCGGATAGCGGGGGGGCTTTCCTACAATGAGCAGTTCTTC. It yields the protein CASSRIAGGLSYNEQFF.

At least ten counts were recorded for this clonotype. The genes are TRBV30 and TRBJ2-2; D gene uncertain. The CDR3 loop spans 13 amino acids. V lost 0 bases, J lost 6 bases, and 8 bases lay in between. Germline CDR1 is GTSNPN and CDR2 is SVGIG (reference sequence). CDR3 in amino acids: CAWSVMWSGELFF. The CDR3 DNA is TGTGCCTGGAGTGTAATGTGGTCCGGGGAGCTGTTTTTT.

This clonotype appeared many times. The chain recombines TRBV7-9 with TRBJ2-7; D unclear. This CDR3 contains 14 residues. Germline CDR1 SEHNR, CDR2 FQNEAQ (reference sequence). V gave up 5 bases and J gave up 2 bases, with 13 bases separating them. CDR3 nucleotide sequence: TGTGCCAGCAGCCCTGAGAGACCCACCTACGAGCAGTACTTC. Its protein is CASSPERPTYEQYF.

The chain has TRBV5-1 and TRBJ1-1; no clear D gene. This CDR3 region has 14 residues. V was pared by 0 bases and J by 1 base, with 7 bases between. In germline, CDR1 is SGHRS, CDR2 YFSETQ. The CDR3 DNA follows: TGCGCCAGCAGCTTGGGGGTATCGAACACTGAAGCTTTCTTT. Amino acids: CASSLGVSNTEAFF.